The next 6 T cell receptor beta chains were all read from a single sample in a study of cytotoxic CD8 clonotypes in ibrutinib-treated CLL. This table comes from immunoSEQ multiplex PCR, and its TCRdb copy is limited to in-frame clones, with some not included. The sample carries some 35,000 clones, 71% recorded once. The sample was PBMCs, taken at disease progression, from a patient treated with ibrutinib. These receptors were collected from a human donor with chronic lymphocytic leukemia.

This clone was detected only a few times. This CDR3 is CASSPGSGELFF. The CDR3 coding sequence is TGCGCCAGCAGCCCCGGGTCCGGGGAGCTGTTTTTT. V usage is TRBV10-1 and J usage is TRBJ2-2; D unclear. The ends were cut back, 6 bases at V and 6 bases at J, with 8 bases in the middle. The CDR3 has 12 amino acids. Per the germline V gene, CDR1 is WNHNN and CDR2 is SYGVQD (reference sequence).

The chain employs TRBV4-2 and TRBJ2-7; TRBD2 matches at 8 bases. With V trimmed by 1 base and J by 6 bases, 17 bases remained unmatched. Germline CDR1 and CDR2: LGHNA and YNFKEQ. The CDR3 extends over 18 amino acids. The CDR3 protein is CASSQGGGASGLLPEQYF. The CDR3 DNA follows: TGTGCCAGCAGCCAAGGGGGAGGGGCTAGCGGGTTGCTGCCCGAGCAGTACTTC.

The CDR3 region is CASSVSAGNYEQYF. The DNA for the CDR3 is TGTGCCAGCAGCGTATCGGCAGGGAACTACGAGCAGTACTTC. V gene TRBV9 combines with J gene TRBJ2-7, with TRBD1 as a possible D gene (5 bases). CDR1 is SGDLS and CDR2 is YYNGEE in the germline V gene. The CDR3 is 14 amino acids. Trimming shortened V by 1 base and J by 3 bases, and 11 bases separated the two germline ends.

This clone was counted between two and nine times. V usage is TRBV5-1 and J usage is TRBJ1-4; D is undetermined. The CDR3 covers 15 residues. Per the germline V gene, CDR1 is SGHRS and CDR2 is YFSETQ. The V and J ends lost 0 bases and 5 bases respectively, with 11 bases between them. DNA of the CDR3: TGCGCCAGCAGCTTGGCCGGCCCGGGGAATGAAAAACTGTTTTTT. It specifies CASSLAGPGNEKLFF.

Worth noting for this clone: At one end, the junction sequence differs from germline, possibly due to a read error. The chain employs TRBV7-8 and TRBJ2-3; TRBD2 agrees at 9 bases. CDR1 and CDR2 (germline): SGHVS, FQNEAQ. The CDR3 spans 15 residues. Written as DNA, the CDR3 is TGTGCCGGCAGCTTAGGCGGGGGGGCGACAGATACGCAGTATTTT. Its translation: CAGSLGGGATDTQYF.

This clone appeared a few times. The chain couples TRBV10-3 to TRBJ1-2; D not resolved. Trimming removed 7 bases from V and 4 bases from J, with 16 bases in between. The germline V gene has CDR1 ENHRY and CDR2 SYGVKD. This CDR3 has 14 residues. CDR3 coding DNA: TGTGCCATCACCGAAAGGAGAGAGGGCTATGGCTACACCTTC. Translating gives CAITERREGYGYTF.